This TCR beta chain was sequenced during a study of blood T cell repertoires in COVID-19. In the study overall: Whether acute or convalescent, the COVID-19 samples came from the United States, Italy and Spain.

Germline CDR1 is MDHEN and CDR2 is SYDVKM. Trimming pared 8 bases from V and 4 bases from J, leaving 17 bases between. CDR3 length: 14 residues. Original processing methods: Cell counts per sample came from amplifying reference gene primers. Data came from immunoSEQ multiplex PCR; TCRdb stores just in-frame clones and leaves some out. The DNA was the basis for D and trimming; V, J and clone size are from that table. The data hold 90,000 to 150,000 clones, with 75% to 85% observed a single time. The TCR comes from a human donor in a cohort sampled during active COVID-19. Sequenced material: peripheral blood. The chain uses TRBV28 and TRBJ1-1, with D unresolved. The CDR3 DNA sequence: TGTGCCAGCCGTGGGCAGGTTACGGCCACTGAAGCTTTCTTT. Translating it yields CASRGQVTATEAFF.